One and the same sample provided the 5 T cell receptor beta chains below, sequenced in a study of human T cells and chemical hapten exposure. The sample's time point: healthy volunteer bleed at 2 weeks. Total RNA was isolated from whole blood that had not been fractionated. TCRdb reprocessed the RACE reads with MiXCR, giving one entry per CDR3 protein. The sample includes about 45,000 distinct CDR3 sequences, about 4.8% seen only once; the top ten take roughly 6%. The source material was whole blood. These receptor sequences come from a human donor in good health. Some clones in this sample may be carry-over from other donors' samples.

This clonotype has ten or more counts. The rearrangement joins TRBV20-1 to TRBJ2-1, with TRBD2 identical over 11 bases. The CDR3 length is 15 residues. Germline V lookup: CDR1 DFQATT, CDR2 SNEGSKA (reference sequence). V lost 5 bases, J lost 9 bases, and 12 bases stayed unmatched. Written as DNA, the CDR3 is TGCAGTGCTGGAAATAGCGGGAGGGCCTATAGTGAGCAGTTCTTC. This encodes CSAGNSGRAYSEQFF.

This clonotype was observed at least ten times. A junction boundary mismatches the germline segment, possibly from a read error. This chain connects TRBV7-7 to TRBJ2-2, with 7 positions matching TRBD2. Germline loops: CDR1 SSHAT, CDR2 FNYEAQ (reference sequence). The CDR3 totals 15 residues. This chain's CDR3 is CASSLAPAGTGELFF. The DNA for the CDR3 is TGTGCTAGCAGCTTAGCGCCAGCGGGAACCGGGGAGCTGTTTTTT.

This clonotype was detected only a few times. The chain is built from TRBV28 and TRBJ2-3, with TRBD2 identical over 8 bases. The ends lost 4 bases at V and 4 bases at J; junction bases unmatched: 7. CDR3 length equals 15 residues. Germline V lookup: CDR1 MDHEN, CDR2 SYDVKM. CDR3 coding DNA: TGTGCCAGCAGTTACTCGGCGGGAGGTCCAGATACGCAGTATTTT. Its translation is CASSYSAGGPDTQYF.

This clonotype was counted ten times or more. This sequence joins TRBV5-4 and TRBJ1-1; TRBD1 is a possible D gene (5 bases). This CDR3 region has 14 residues. Germline V gene lookup returns CDR1 SGHNT and CDR2 YYREEE (reference sequence). Trimming took 4 bases from V and 4 from J, leaving 14 bases between them. In DNA, the CDR3 is TGTGCCAGCAGCCCTGGGGGGTGGGCCACTGAAGCTTTCTTT. Translating it yields CASSPGGWATEAFF.

This clonotype was counted ten times or more. The chain uses TRBV6-6 and TRBJ2-5; possibly TRBD2 for D (7 bases). V was clipped by 2 bases and J by 2 bases, with 15 bases between them. Germline CDR1 MNHNY, CDR2 SVGAGI (reference sequence). The CDR3 contains 16 residues. The CDR3 DNA reads as TGTGCCAGCAGTTACCGAGGGGGAGGGAATCAAGAGACCCAGTACTTC. This codes for CASSYRGGGNQETQYF.